The clone carrying this TCR beta chain was seen repeatedly, ten times or more. What it binds is not known. TCRdb processed the 5' RACE reads anew with MiXCR; each CDR3 protein has one entry. The table has about 200,000 distinct CDR3 sequences, more than 6.5% seen once. This specimen belongs to a study of identical twins. The germline V gene has CDR1 SQVTM and CDR2 ANQGSEA. The ends were cut back, 1 base at V and 3 bases at J, with 17 bases in the middle. The CDR3 has 16 amino acids. Overall study findings and caveats: Surplus twin overlap in beta out-of-frame sequences was less pronounced.

This sample was shared with a second study, whose subject was yellow fever vaccine responses in identical twins.

Sample: memory (CD45RO+) T cells sorted from blood. The source of this sequence is a young woman in good health. The chain carries TRBV29-1 and TRBJ2-3; TRBD2 is a possible D gene (6 bases). The CDR3 DNA reads TGCAGCGTTGAAGGGATAGTCGGGAGAACTACAGATACGCAGTATTTT. It translates to CSVEGIVGRTTDTQYF.